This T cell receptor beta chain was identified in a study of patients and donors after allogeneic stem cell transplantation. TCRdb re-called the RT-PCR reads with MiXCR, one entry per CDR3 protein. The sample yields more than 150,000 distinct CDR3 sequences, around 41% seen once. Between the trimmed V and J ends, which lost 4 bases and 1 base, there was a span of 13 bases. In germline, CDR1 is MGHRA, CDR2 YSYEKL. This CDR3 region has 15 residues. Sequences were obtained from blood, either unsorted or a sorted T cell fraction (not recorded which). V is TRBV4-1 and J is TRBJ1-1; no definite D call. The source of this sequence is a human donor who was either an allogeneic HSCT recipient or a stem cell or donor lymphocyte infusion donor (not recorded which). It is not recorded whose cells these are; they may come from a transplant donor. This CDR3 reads CASSLYGPENTEAFF. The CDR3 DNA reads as TGCGCCAGCAGCCTTTACGGACCGGAGAACACTGAAGCTTTCTTT.